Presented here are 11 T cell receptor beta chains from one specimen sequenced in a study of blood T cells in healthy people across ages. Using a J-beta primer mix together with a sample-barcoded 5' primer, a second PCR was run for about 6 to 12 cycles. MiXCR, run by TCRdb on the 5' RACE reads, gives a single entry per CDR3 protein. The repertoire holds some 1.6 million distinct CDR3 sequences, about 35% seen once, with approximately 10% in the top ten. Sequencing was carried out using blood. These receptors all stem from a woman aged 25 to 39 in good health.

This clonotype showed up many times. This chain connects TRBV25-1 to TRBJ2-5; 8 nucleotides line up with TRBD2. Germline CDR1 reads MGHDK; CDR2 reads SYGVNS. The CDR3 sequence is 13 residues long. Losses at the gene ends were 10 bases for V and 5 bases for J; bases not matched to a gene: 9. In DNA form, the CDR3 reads TGTGCCACCAGCTTGAGCGGGGGTGAGACCCAGTACTTC. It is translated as CATSLSGGETQYF.

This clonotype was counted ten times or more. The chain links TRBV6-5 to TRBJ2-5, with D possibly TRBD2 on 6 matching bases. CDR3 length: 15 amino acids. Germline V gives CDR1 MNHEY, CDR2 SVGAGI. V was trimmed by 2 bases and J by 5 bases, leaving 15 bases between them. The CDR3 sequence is CASSYDLGEVETQYF. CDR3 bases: TGTGCCAGCAGTTACGACTTGGGGGAGGTGGAGACCCAGTACTTC.

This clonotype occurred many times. The CDR3 here is CASSSGSGITDTQYF. The CDR3 nucleotides read TGTGCCAGCAGTTCAGGGTCGGGAATCACAGATACGCAGTATTTT. This sequence joins TRBV28 and TRBJ2-3; either TRBD1 or TRBD2 may fit D (5 bases each). The germline gives CDR1 MDHEN, CDR2 SYDVKM. V shed 4 bases and J shed 2 bases, with 13 bases lying between them. There are 15 residues in the CDR3.

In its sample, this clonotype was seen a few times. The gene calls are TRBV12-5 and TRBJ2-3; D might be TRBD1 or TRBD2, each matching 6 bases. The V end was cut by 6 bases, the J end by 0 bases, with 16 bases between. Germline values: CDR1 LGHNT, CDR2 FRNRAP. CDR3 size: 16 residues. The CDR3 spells CASGSGARPSTDTQYF. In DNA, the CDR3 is TGTGCTAGTGGCTCGGGGGCCAGACCTAGCACAGATACGCAGTATTTT.

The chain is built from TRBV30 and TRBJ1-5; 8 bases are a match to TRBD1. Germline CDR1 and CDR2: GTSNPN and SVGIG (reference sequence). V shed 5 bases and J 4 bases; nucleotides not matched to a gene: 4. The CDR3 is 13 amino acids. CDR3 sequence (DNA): TGTGCCTGGTCTCAGGGGGCGAATCAGCCCCAGCATTTT. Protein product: CAWSQGANQPQHF.

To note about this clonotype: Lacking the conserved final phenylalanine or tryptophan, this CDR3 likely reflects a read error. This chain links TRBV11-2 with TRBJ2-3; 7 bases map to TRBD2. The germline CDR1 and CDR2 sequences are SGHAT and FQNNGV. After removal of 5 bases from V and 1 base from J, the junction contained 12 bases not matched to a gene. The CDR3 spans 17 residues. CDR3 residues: CASSGGGTGRGTDTQYC. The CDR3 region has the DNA TGTGCCAGCAGCGGGGGGGGGACCGGTCGGGGCACAGATACGCAGTATTGT.

CDR3 in DNA: TGTGCCAGCAGCTTCGCAGTGAACGGACCCAATCGGGAGCTGTTTTTT. This gives the protein CASSFAVNGPNRELFF. This chain connects TRBV7-9 to TRBJ2-2, with D unclear. Trimming shortened V by 3 bases and J by 9 bases, and 20 bases separated the two germline ends. This CDR3 spans 16 amino acids. Germline V gene sequence: CDR1 SEHNR, CDR2 FQNEAQ (reference sequence).

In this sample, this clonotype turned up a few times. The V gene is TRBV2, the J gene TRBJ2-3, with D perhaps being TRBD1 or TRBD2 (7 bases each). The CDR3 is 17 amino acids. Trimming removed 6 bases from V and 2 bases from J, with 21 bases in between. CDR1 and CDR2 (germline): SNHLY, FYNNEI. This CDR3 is CASRTKQGREPTDTQYF. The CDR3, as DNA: TGTGCCAGCAGAACTAAACAGGGGAGGGAACCCACAGATACGCAGTATTTT.

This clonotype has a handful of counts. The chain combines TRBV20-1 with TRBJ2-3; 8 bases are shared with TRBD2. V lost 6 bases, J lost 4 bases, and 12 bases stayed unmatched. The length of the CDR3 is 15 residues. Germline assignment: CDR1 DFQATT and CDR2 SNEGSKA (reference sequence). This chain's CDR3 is CSAGESSGMADTQYF. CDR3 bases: TGCAGTGCAGGGGAGAGTAGCGGGATGGCAGATACGCAGTATTTT.

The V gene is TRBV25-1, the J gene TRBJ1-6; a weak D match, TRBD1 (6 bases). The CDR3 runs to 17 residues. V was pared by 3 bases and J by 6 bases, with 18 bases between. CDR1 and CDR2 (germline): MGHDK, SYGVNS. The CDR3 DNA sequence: TGTGCCAGCAGTGAGGGGGGAGGCAGGGGAGGTAATTCACCCCTCCACTTT. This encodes CASSEGGGRGGNSPLHF.

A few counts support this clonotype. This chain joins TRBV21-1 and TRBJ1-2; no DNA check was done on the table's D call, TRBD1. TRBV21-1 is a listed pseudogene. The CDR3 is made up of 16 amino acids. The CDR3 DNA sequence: TGTGCCAGCAGCGAAACCCCGGGGGGGCGCGGCTATGGCTACACCTTC. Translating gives CASSETPGGRGYGYTF.